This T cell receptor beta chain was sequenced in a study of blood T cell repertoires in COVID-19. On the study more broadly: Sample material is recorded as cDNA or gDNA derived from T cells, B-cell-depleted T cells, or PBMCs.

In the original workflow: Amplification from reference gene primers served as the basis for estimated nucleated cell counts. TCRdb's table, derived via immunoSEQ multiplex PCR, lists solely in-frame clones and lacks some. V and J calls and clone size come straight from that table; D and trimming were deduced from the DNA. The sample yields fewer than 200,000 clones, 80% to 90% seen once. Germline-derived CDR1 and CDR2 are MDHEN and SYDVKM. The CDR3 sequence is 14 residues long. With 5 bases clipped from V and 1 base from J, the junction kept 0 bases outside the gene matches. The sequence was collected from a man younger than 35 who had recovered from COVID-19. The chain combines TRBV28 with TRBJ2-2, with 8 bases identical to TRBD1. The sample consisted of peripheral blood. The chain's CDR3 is CASSGQGNTGELFF. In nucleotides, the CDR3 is TGTGCCAGCAGTGGACAGGGGAACACCGGGGAGCTGTTTTTT.